Below are 24 T cell receptor beta chains sequenced from a single sample in a study of blood T cell repertoires in COVID-19. Using immunoSEQ multiplex PCR, the repertoire was profiled, and TCRdb retains in-frame clones only, with some absent. The table includes 250,000 to 300,000 clones, 70% to 90% detected once. The sample taken for sequencing was peripheral blood. These receptors were taken from a man aged 50 to 60 with active or convalescent COVID-19.

The chain has TRBV2 and TRBJ2-7; TRBD1 might be the D (6 bases). The length of the CDR3 is 14 residues. Trimming pared 2 bases from V and 6 bases from J, leaving 14 bases between. Germline lookup yields CDR1 SNHLY and CDR2 FYNNEI. The CDR3 DNA reads as TGTGCCAGCAGTGAAAACAGGGACCCTGGCGAGCAGTACTTC. Protein product: CASSENRDPGEQYF.

The rearrangement links TRBV21-1 to TRBJ2-3; the D call TRBD1 from the table was never checked on the DNA. TRBV21-1 counts as a pseudogene. This CDR3 has 15 amino acids. DNA of the CDR3: TGTGCCAGCAGCAAAGTGGGACAGGAGAGGGATACGCAGTATTTT. Its translation is CASSKVGQERDTQYF.

The chain uses TRBV2 and TRBJ1-3, with D possibly being TRBD1 (5 bases). Trimming took 1 base from V and 0 from J, leaving 10 bases between them. Germline V gene data show CDR1 as SNHLY and CDR2 as FYNNEI. The CDR3 length is 16 residues. The CDR3 sequence is CASSEGQGNSGNTIYF. CDR3 DNA sequence: TGTGCCAGCAGTGAAGGGCAGGGAAACTCTGGAAACACCATATATTTT.

Only one count was recorded for this clone. In DNA form, the CDR3 reads TGTGCCAGCAGTGTGGCCAGGGGTGGTGGAAAACTGTTTTTT. Its translation is CASSVARGGGKLFF. J is TRBJ1-4 and V is TRBV2; D perhaps matches TRBD1 (6 bases). This CDR3 comprises 14 residues. Trimming took 4 bases from V and 10 from J, leaving 16 bases between them. Germline V CDR1 and CDR2: SNHLY, FYNNEI.

This clone came up once. This chain joins TRBV29-1 and TRBJ2-5; the match to TRBD1 covers 8 bases. The CDR3 extends over 15 amino acids. The germline gives CDR1 SQVTM, CDR2 ANQGSEA. V shed 6 bases, J shed 1 base, and the junction held 10 bases outside the gene matches. The CDR3 loop is CSVLGIRGRQETQYF. DNA of the CDR3: TGCAGCGTGCTTGGGATCAGGGGGCGCCAAGAGACCCAGTACTTC.

The rearrangement joins TRBV11-2 to TRBJ2-3; D call uncertain. V lost 5 bases and J lost 4, with 13 bases in between. Germline V gene lookup returns CDR1 SGHAT and CDR2 FQNNGV. This CDR3 is 14 amino acids long. CDR3 residues: CASSAGSIPDTQYF. The DNA of the CDR3 is TGTGCCAGCAGCGCCGGGTCCATACCAGATACGCAGTATTTT.

The chain joins TRBV6-5 to TRBJ2-5, with 11 bases identical to TRBD2. V was pared by 0 bases and J by 1 base, with 1 base of the junction left unmatched. CDR3 size: 16 residues. Looked up from germline, CDR1 is MNHEY and CDR2 is SVGAGI. CDR3: CASSYSLAGGQETQYF. The DNA of the CDR3 is TGTGCCAGCAGTTACTCCCTAGCGGGGGGCCAAGAGACCCAGTACTTC.

This rearrangement joins TRBV16 to TRBJ1-3; D might be TRBD1 (5 bases). Trimming stripped 0 bases from V and 13 bases from J, with 19 bases between. The CDR3 has 15 amino acids. Germline V gene lookup returns CDR1 KGHSY and CDR2 FQNENV. The CDR3 coding sequence is TGTGCCAGCAGCCAATCATCCGGGGGACTCGGGGCGATATATTTT. It codes for CASSQSSGGLGAIYF. The full variable domain, its missing parts supplied by reference TRBV16 and TRBJ1-3, is GEEVAQTPKHLVRGEGQKAKLYCAPIKGHSYVFWYQQVLKNEFKFLISFQNENVFDETGMPKERFSAKCLPNSPCSLEIQATKLEDSAVYFCASSQSSGGLGAIYFGEGSWLTVV.

The gene calls are TRBV30 and TRBJ1-2; the D gene is possibly TRBD1 (5 bases). Germline assignment: CDR1 GTSNPN and CDR2 SVGIG (reference sequence). With 2 bases removed from V and 5 bases from J, the gap between germline ends came to 15 bases. The CDR3 has 14 residues. The CDR3 DNA reads as TGTGCCTGGAGTAAAGACAGAGCAGGGTATGGCTACACCTTC. This gives the protein CAWSKDRAGYGYTF. Filled out from reference TRBV30 and TRBJ1-2, the complete variable domain reads SQTIHQWPATLVQPVGSPLSLECTVEGTSNPNLYWYRQAAGRGLQLLFYSVGIGQISSEVPQNLSASRPQDRQFILSSKKLLLSDSGFYLCAWSKDRAGYGYTFGSGTRLTVV.

V and J are TRBV5-1 and TRBJ1-2; TRBD1 might be the D (6 bases). The CDR3 runs to 15 residues. The ends were cut back, 0 bases at V and 7 bases at J, with 16 bases in the middle. Germline V gene data show CDR1 as SGHRS and CDR2 as YFSETQ. The CDR3 DNA sequence: TGCGCCAGCAGCTTGGAGGGATACAGGGTTGGTGGCTACACCTTC. This gives the protein CASSLEGYRVGGYTF.

This clone showed up just a few times. The chain joins TRBV2 to TRBJ2-5; D perhaps matches TRBD1 (6 bases). Trimming took 8 bases from V and 5 from J, leaving 15 bases between them. Looked up from germline, CDR1 is SNHLY and CDR2 is FYNNEI. This CDR3 has 13 amino acids. The CDR3 DNA sequence: TGTGCCAGCCGTCAGGGGCTTCTGGAGACCCAGTACTTC. Translated: CASRQGLLETQYF.

This chain connects TRBV11-2 to TRBJ2-3; 8 nucleotides agree with TRBD1. The germline CDR1 and CDR2 sequences are SGHAT and FQNNGV. With V trimmed by 5 bases and J by 0 bases, 7 bases remained unmatched. The CDR3 runs 16 residues. The DNA for the CDR3 is TGTGCCAGCAGCCCCCGGACAGGGCTTAGCACAGATACGCAGTATTTT. Translating gives CASSPRTGLSTDTQYF. Full variable domain (missing parts from reference TRBV11-2 and TRBJ2-3): EAGVAQSPRYKIIEKRQSVAFWCNPISGHATLYWYQQILGQGPKLLIQFQNNGVVDDSQLPKDRFSAERLKGVDSTLKIQPAKLEDSAVYLCASSPRTGLSTDTQYFGPGTRLTVL.

This clone was seen many times. The chain employs TRBV7-2 and TRBJ1-2, with 8 nucleotides matching TRBD1. V lost 5 bases and J lost 2; bases outside the gene matches: 7. This CDR3 is built from 15 residues. Germline CDR1 SGHTA, CDR2 FQGNSA. The CDR3: CASSRGQGQNYGYTF. The CDR3 nucleotides read TGTGCCAGCAGCCGTGGACAGGGTCAAAACTATGGCTACACCTTC.

The chain uses TRBV9 and TRBJ2-1; weak D call: TRBD1 (6 bases). The CDR3 totals 13 residues. V was cut by 0 bases and J by 9 bases, with 10 bases left in between. Germline values: CDR1 SGDLS, CDR2 YYNGEE. CDR3 protein: CASSVEQGGEQFF. The CDR3 DNA sequence: TGTGCCAGCAGCGTAGAACAGGGCGGTGAGCAGTTCTTC.

The genes are TRBV7-9 and TRBJ1-1, with TRBD1 matching 7 bases. Trimming cost V 5 bases and J 0 bases; bases outside gene matches: 6. The germline CDR1 and CDR2 sequences are SEHNR and FQNEAQ (reference sequence). CDR3 length: 15 residues. Here the CDR3 DNA reads TGTGCCAGCAGCCCCCAGGGACAGCTGAACACTGAAGCTTTCTTT. Translation gives CASSPQGQLNTEAFF.

The chain joins TRBV4-3 to TRBJ2-1; D perhaps matches TRBD2 (6 bases). CDR1 and CDR2 (germline): LGHNA, YSLEER. The V and J ends lost 1 base and 1 base respectively, with 17 bases between them. There are 18 residues in the CDR3. CDR3 sequence (DNA): TGCGCCAGCAGCCAAGTCGCCGGTTACGGGAGTTCCTACAATGAGCAGTTCTTC. Its protein product is CASSQVAGYGSSYNEQFF.

This rearrangement joins TRBV9 to TRBJ2-1; TRBD1 matches at 10 bases. The V and J ends lost 0 bases and 6 bases, in that order; junction bases with no gene match: 3. Germline loops: CDR1 SGDLS, CDR2 YYNGEE. The CDR3 runs 15 residues. The CDR3 DNA follows: TGTGCCAGCAGCGTAGGAGGACAGGGGGGCAATGAGCAGTTCTTC. The encoded protein is CASSVGGQGGNEQFF.

V usage is TRBV30 and J usage is TRBJ1-3; D gene ambiguous. Germline V gives CDR1 GTSNPN, CDR2 SVGIG (reference sequence). V lost 3 bases and J 2 bases, leaving 8 bases between the germline ends. The CDR3 loop spans 13 amino acids. CDR3 in amino acids: CAWSRGTGNTIYF. CDR3 DNA sequence: TGTGCCTGGAGCAGAGGAACTGGAAACACCATATATTTT.

The rearrangement joins TRBV18 to TRBJ1-2; D call uncertain. Trimming shortened V by 6 bases and J by 7 bases, and 9 bases separated the two germline ends. The CDR3 has 11 residues. Germline CDR1 reads KGHSH; CDR2 reads LQKENI. As DNA, the CDR3 is TGTGCCAGCTCCACCCGCAGTGGCTACACCTTC. This translates into CASSTRSGYTF.

The chain carries TRBV7-9 and TRBJ1-1; 10 bases match TRBD1. This CDR3 region has 15 residues. V lost 1 base, J lost 7 bases, and 6 bases stayed unmatched. Germline values: CDR1 SEHNR, CDR2 FQNEAQ (reference sequence). The CDR3 DNA reads as TGTGCCAGCAGCTTAGGGGACAGGGGAGGCAGTGAAGCTTTCTTT. Translation: CASSLGDRGGSEAFF.

The V gene is TRBV14, the J gene TRBJ2-1; 7 bases agree with TRBD1. V shed 4 bases and J 6 bases; nucleotides not matched to a gene: 6. Per germline, CDR1 SGHDN and CDR2 FVKESK. The CDR3 loop spans 14 amino acids. CDR3 sequence: CASSLGQLFNEQFF. DNA of the CDR3: TGTGCCAGCAGCCTGGGACAGCTGTTCAATGAGCAGTTCTTC.

The chain recombines TRBV20-1 with TRBJ2-7, with TRBD2 as a possible D gene (6 bases). V lost 3 bases, J lost 7 bases, and 13 bases lay in between. Per germline, CDR1 DFQATT and CDR2 SNEGSKA (reference sequence). The CDR3 consists of 12 residues. This CDR3 reads CSASPGSREQYF. CDR3 nucleotides: TGCAGTGCTAGTCCCGGGAGCCGGGAGCAGTACTTC.

The chain links TRBV28 to TRBJ2-3, with 11 bases identical to TRBD1. Germline V lookup: CDR1 MDHEN, CDR2 SYDVKM. Trimming at V came to 6 bases and at J to 5 bases, leaving 16 bases not matched to a gene. This CDR3 has 18 residues. CDR3 coding DNA: TGTGCCAGCAGGCTGGCATCGGACAGGGGGCGTTATGTAGATACGCAGTATTTT. As protein: CASRLASDRGRYVDTQYF.

This sequence joins TRBV5-4 and TRBJ2-2, with TRBD2 matching over 10 bases. Germline V gene sequence: CDR1 SGHNT, CDR2 YYREEE (reference sequence). The V gene end was trimmed by 4 bases and the J gene end by 7 bases; junction bases not matched to a gene: 7. The CDR3 has 15 amino acids. The CDR3 bases are TGTGCCAGCAGCCTCACTAGCGGGACGGGCGGGGAGCTGTTTTTT. Residues: CASSLTSGTGGELFF.